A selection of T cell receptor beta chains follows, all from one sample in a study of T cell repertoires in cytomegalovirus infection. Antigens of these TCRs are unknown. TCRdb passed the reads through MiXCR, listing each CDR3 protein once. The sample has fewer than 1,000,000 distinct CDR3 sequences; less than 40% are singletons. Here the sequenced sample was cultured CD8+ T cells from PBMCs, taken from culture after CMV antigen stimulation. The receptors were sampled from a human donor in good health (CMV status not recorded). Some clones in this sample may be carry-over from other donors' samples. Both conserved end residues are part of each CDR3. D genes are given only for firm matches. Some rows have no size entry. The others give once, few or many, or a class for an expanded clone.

CDR3nt: TGTGCCAGCAGCTTAGCACTGGAGGACTATGGCTACACCTTC
CDR3aa: CASSLALEDYGYTF
d_gene: .
v_gene: TRBV7-2
abundance: many
j_gene: TRBJ1-2

CDR3nt: TGTGCCATCAGTGAGTCGATGGCGGGTGAGGTTTACAATGAGCAGTTCTTC
CDR3aa: CAISESMAGEVYNEQFF
d_gene: .
v_gene: TRBV10-3
abundance: many
j_gene: TRBJ2-1

CDR3nt: TGCAGTGCCCCTCGGGGGCAGGAGAGCACAGATACGCAGTATTTT
CDR3aa: CSAPRGQESTDTQYF
d_gene: .
v_gene: TRBV20-1
abundance: few
j_gene: TRBJ2-3

CDR3nt: TGTGCCAGCAGTATGGACTTAGTCGACCTAGATACGCAGTATTTT
CDR3aa: CASSMDLVDLDTQYF
d_gene: .
v_gene: TRBV27
abundance: .
j_gene: TRBJ2-3

CDR3nt: TGTGCTTCACAGAGCACAGCGGGGCGGGGGGAGACCCAGTACTTC
CDR3aa: CASQSTAGRGETQYF
d_gene: TRBD2
v_gene: TRBV2
abundance: .
j_gene: TRBJ2-5

CDR3nt: TGTGCCAGCAGCGTACCATCATCTCAGGTCTATGGCTACACCTTC
CDR3aa: CASSVPSSQVYGYTF
d_gene: .
v_gene: TRBV9
abundance: .
j_gene: TRBJ1-2

CDR3nt: TGCGCCAGCAGCGCCCCAGGGGGGCCTTGGCAAGAGACCCAGTACTTC
CDR3aa: CASSAPGGPWQETQYF
d_gene: .
v_gene: TRBV4-1
abundance: .
j_gene: TRBJ2-5

CDR3nt: TGTGCCAGCAGTCCGGACGCTTATGGCTACACCTTC
CDR3aa: CASSPDAYGYTF
d_gene: .
v_gene: TRBV6-5
abundance: .
j_gene: TRBJ1-2

CDR3nt: TGTGCCAGTAGTATAGTAGGGACAGGACCTTACAATGAGCAGTTCTTC
CDR3aa: CASSIVGTGPYNEQFF
d_gene: TRBD1
v_gene: TRBV19
abundance: few
j_gene: TRBJ2-1

CDR3nt: TGTGCCAGCAGCTTAACCGAAGTCGGGGGCACTGAAGCTTTCTTT
CDR3aa: CASSLTEVGGTEAFF
d_gene: .
v_gene: TRBV7-8
abundance: many
j_gene: TRBJ1-1

CDR3nt: TGTGCCAGCAGTTTCTTGGACGGACAAGAGACCCAGTACTTC
CDR3aa: CASSFLDGQETQYF
d_gene: .
v_gene: TRBV28
abundance: few
j_gene: TRBJ2-5

CDR3nt: TGTGCCAGCAGGAAAGGGACTAACACCGGGGAGCTGTTTTTT
CDR3aa: CASRKGTNTGELFF
d_gene: .
v_gene: TRBV27
abundance: .
j_gene: TRBJ2-2

CDR3nt: TGTGCCAGCAGCTTAGATGTCAGGGGCGAAAAACTGTTTTTT
CDR3aa: CASSLDVRGEKLFF
d_gene: .
v_gene: TRBV7-2
abundance: many
j_gene: TRBJ1-4

CDR3nt: TGTGCTAGCAGCCCGAACCCTCGGGACACTGAAGCTTTCTTT
CDR3aa: CASSPNPRDTEAFF
d_gene: .
v_gene: TRBV7-7
abundance: few
j_gene: TRBJ1-1

CDR3nt: TGTGCCAGTAGGGTTGGGGCAGCCCGGAACACTGAAGCTTTCTTT
CDR3aa: CASRVGAARNTEAFF
d_gene: .
v_gene: TRBV19
abundance: .
j_gene: TRBJ1-1

CDR3nt: TGTGCCAGCAGCCCGCCGAGCGGGGACGAGCAGTACTTC
CDR3aa: CASSPPSGDEQYF
d_gene: TRBD2
v_gene: TRBV7-4
abundance: few
j_gene: TRBJ2-7

CDR3nt: TGTGCCAGCAGCGCTACAGGGAGTGGGAATTCACCCCTCCACTTT
CDR3aa: CASSATGSGNSPLHF
d_gene: .
v_gene: TRBV13
abundance: .
j_gene: TRBJ1-6

CDR3nt: TGTGCCACCGTAGGGCTCGGGGAGGCCTCGAATCAGCCCCAGCATTTT
CDR3aa: CATVGLGEASNQPQHF
d_gene: .
v_gene: TRBV15
abundance: few
j_gene: TRBJ1-5

CDR3nt: TGTGCCAGCAGTACCCCGGGGGGGGAAGAGACCCAGTACTTC
CDR3aa: CASSTPGGEETQYF
d_gene: TRBD2
v_gene: TRBV6-8
abundance: .
j_gene: TRBJ2-5

CDR3nt: TGCAGTGCTACCCCTTTTGAGGAGCCGAACACTGAAGCTTTCTTT
CDR3aa: CSATPFEEPNTEAFF
d_gene: .
v_gene: TRBV20-1
abundance: .
j_gene: TRBJ1-1

CDR3nt: TGTGCCAGTAGTATAGATCGGGGGGATATGAACACTGAAGCTTTCTTT
CDR3aa: CASSIDRGDMNTEAFF
d_gene: .
v_gene: TRBV19
abundance: .
j_gene: TRBJ1-1

CDR3nt: TGTGCCAGCAGTTACCGGGGGGGCAATCAGCCCCAGCATTTT
CDR3aa: CASSYRGGNQPQHF
d_gene: .
v_gene: TRBV6-6
abundance: many
j_gene: TRBJ1-5

CDR3nt: TGTGCCAGCAGCTTAAGACGGTTCGGGGAGGGTAGCTCCTATAATTCACCCCTCCACTTT
CDR3aa: CASSLRRFGEGSSYNSPLHF
d_gene: .
v_gene: TRBV7-3
abundance: .
j_gene: TRBJ1-6

CDR3nt: TGTGCCAGCAGCCAAGCGTCACTCCCGGCTAACACTGAAGCTTTCTTT
CDR3aa: CASSQASLPANTEAFF
d_gene: .
v_gene: TRBV4-2
abundance: few
j_gene: TRBJ1-1

CDR3nt: TGTGCCAGCAGCCCCGGGACAGTACAAACCATATATTTT
CDR3aa: CASSPGTVQTIYF
d_gene: TRBD1
v_gene: TRBV7-4
abundance: .
j_gene: TRBJ1-3

CDR3nt: TGTGCCAGCAGCTCATCGCAGGGGAGAGGCTACACCTTC
CDR3aa: CASSSSQGRGYTF
d_gene: .
v_gene: TRBV9
abundance: .
j_gene: TRBJ1-2

CDR3nt: TGCGCCAGCAGCCAAGATTGGACAGGGTCAAACTATGGCTACACCTTC
CDR3aa: CASSQDWTGSNYGYTF
d_gene: TRBD1
v_gene: TRBV4-3
abundance: few
j_gene: TRBJ1-2

CDR3nt: TGCAGTGCTGCCCTAGGACAAAGAGGGCTTCAGGACACTGAAGCTTTCTTT
CDR3aa: CSAALGQRGLQDTEAFF
d_gene: .
v_gene: TRBV20-1
abundance: few
j_gene: TRBJ1-1

CDR3nt: TGTGCCACCAGCAGGCCCGGGACAAAACAAGAGACCCAGTACTTC
CDR3aa: CATSRPGTKQETQYF
d_gene: .
v_gene: TRBV15
abundance: .
j_gene: TRBJ2-5

CDR3nt: TGTGCCAGCAGTAGGACTAGCCAAGGGACCCAGTACTTC
CDR3aa: CASSRTSQGTQYF
d_gene: TRBD2
v_gene: TRBV6-1
abundance: few
j_gene: TRBJ2-5

CDR3nt: TGTGCCAGCAGTTCCTGGGACTACACAGATACGCAGTATTTT
CDR3aa: CASSSWDYTDTQYF
d_gene: TRBD2
v_gene: TRBV6-2/TRBV6-3
abundance: few
j_gene: TRBJ2-3

CDR3nt: TGTGCCAGCAGCAAGACAGGCACCTACAATGAGCAGTTCTTC
CDR3aa: CASSKTGTYNEQFF
d_gene: .
v_gene: TRBV7-8
abundance: many
j_gene: TRBJ2-1

CDR3nt: TGTGCCAGCAGTCCACAGGGGGCGCGGTATGGCTACACCTTC
CDR3aa: CASSPQGARYGYTF
d_gene: TRBD1
v_gene: TRBV28
abundance: .
j_gene: TRBJ1-2

CDR3nt: TGTGCCAGCAGCTTAGATGGGAGAGCTAACTATGGCTACACCTTC
CDR3aa: CASSLDGRANYGYTF
d_gene: .
v_gene: TRBV7-9
abundance: many
j_gene: TRBJ1-2

CDR3nt: TGTGCCAGCAGTTACGTCGACAGACAAGAGACCCAGTACTTC
CDR3aa: CASSYVDRQETQYF
d_gene: .
v_gene: TRBV6-6
abundance: once
j_gene: TRBJ2-5

CDR3nt: TGTGCCAGCAGCTTACCCGGGACAGCCGGACCCACCGGGGAGCTGTTTTTT
CDR3aa: CASSLPGTAGPTGELFF
d_gene: TRBD1
v_gene: TRBV7-8
abundance: many
j_gene: TRBJ2-2

CDR3nt: TGTGCCAGCAGCTTGTTGGACGGTGAATACGAGCAGTACTTC
CDR3aa: CASSLLDGEYEQYF
d_gene: .
v_gene: TRBV5-4
abundance: once
j_gene: TRBJ2-7

CDR3nt: TGTGCCAGCAGCTTAAGGGGGCGGCTAGGCACAGATACGCAGTATTTT
CDR3aa: CASSLRGRLGTDTQYF
d_gene: TRBD1
v_gene: TRBV7-8
abundance: many
j_gene: TRBJ2-3

CDR3nt: TGTGCCAGCAGTATAAACAGGGGTTCCCCCTATGGCTACACCTTC
CDR3aa: CASSINRGSPYGYTF
d_gene: TRBD1
v_gene: TRBV27
abundance: .
j_gene: TRBJ1-2

CDR3nt: TGTGCTAGCGCAGAGGGACTAGCGGTCTACAATGAGCAGTTCTTC
CDR3aa: CASAEGLAVYNEQFF
d_gene: TRBD2
v_gene: TRBV12-5
abundance: .
j_gene: TRBJ2-1

CDR3nt: TGTGCCAGCAGCATAGGACTAGCGGGGGCCTATAATGAGCAGTTCTTC
CDR3aa: CASSIGLAGAYNEQFF
d_gene: TRBD2
v_gene: TRBV7-2
abundance: many
j_gene: TRBJ2-1

CDR3nt: TGTGCCATCACCCTAGCGGGGCGAGAGACCCAGTACTTC
CDR3aa: CAITLAGRETQYF
d_gene: TRBD2
v_gene: TRBV10-3
abundance: .
j_gene: TRBJ2-5